This T cell receptor (beta chain) was captured by sequencing in a study of low-dose radiotherapy and immunotherapy resistance in tumors. For the study at large: Patients took 300 mg oral aspirin daily for four cycles from cycle 1 day 1.

With V trimmed by 5 bases and J by 2 bases, 18 bases remained unmatched. The CDR3 runs to 18 residues. Germline lookup yields CDR1 LNHDA and CDR2 SQIVND (reference sequence). Time point given: after trial treatment. Noted treatment: LDRT plus nivolumab, ipilimumab, low-dose cyclophosphamide and aspirin (RACIN trial). TRAV and TRBV primers primed cDNA for both TCRalpha and TCRbeta. Amplification, which lasted approximately 19 PCR cycles, used a constant-region primer and V-primer adapter to amplify TCRs. TCRdb independently ran MiXCR on the reads; one entry per CDR3 protein. Of some 46,000 distinct CDR3 sequences listed, less than 30% are singletons. This clonotype was detected only once.

The V and J genes are TRBV19 and TRBJ2-7; 7 bases map to TRBD2. This TCR came from a male donor with prostate cancer. The sample here was PBMCs, taken after low-dose radiotherapy plus immunotherapy. The CDR3 is CASSVIHYPASGPYEQYF. For the CDR3, the DNA is TGTGCCAGTAGTGTGATCCATTATCCGGCTAGCGGACCCTACGAGCAGTACTTC.